A selection of T cell receptor beta chains follows, all from one sample in a study of cytomegalovirus exposure and HLA in healthy donors. The protocol was immunoSEQ multiplex PCR, while the TCRdb copy is restricted to in-frame clones and leaves out a portion. The table includes over 75,000 clones, around 74% detected once. Sequencing input: PBMCs. Receptors were obtained from a man in his fifties in good health and CMV-seropositive. Both conserved end residues are part of each CDR3. A D gene is named only where the DNA matches it firmly. Only part of the rows carry a size: once, few, many, or a class if the clone is expanded.

abundance,v_gene,d_gene,j_gene,CDR3nt,CDR3aa
-,TRBV5-6,TRBD2,TRBJ2-1,TGTGCCAGCAGCCGCGGGGGGGCTGGGAATGAGCAGTTCTTC,CASSRGGAGNEQFF
-,TRBV7-9,-,TRBJ1-5,TGTGCCAGCAGCTTAGCAGGGGTATTTGATCAGCCCCAGCATTTT,CASSLAGVFDQPQHF
-,TRBV7-9,-,TRBJ2-5,TGTGCCAGCAGCTCCCTTGGCGGTCACCAAGAGACCCAGTACTTC,CASSSLGGHQETQYF
once,TRBV9,TRBD1,TRBJ1-4,TGTGCCAGCAGCGAGGGACAGGTGAATAATGAAAAACTGTTTTTT,CASSEGQVNNEKLFF
-,TRBV19,-,TRBJ1-2,TGTGCCAGTAGTATAGATCAGGAAGACTATGGCTACACCTTC,CASSIDQEDYGYTF
-,TRBV14,-,TRBJ1-1,TGTGCCAGCAGCCAAGCGGGACATGGATTCACTGAAGCTTTCTTT,CASSQAGHGFTEAFF
-,TRBV4-1,TRBD1,TRBJ1-2,TGCGCCAGCAGCCAAGATCGGGGCAGGGGGCACGGCTACACCTTC,CASSQDRGRGHGYTF
-,TRBV7-2,-,TRBJ2-7,TGTGCCAGCAGCTTAGTGCGCGGCTCCTACGAGCAGTACTTC,CASSLVRGSYEQYF
-,TRBV4-3,-,TRBJ1-1,TGCGCCAGCAGCCAAGATGTTGACAGGAGACCCACTGAAGCTTTCTTT,CASSQDVDRRPTEAFF
-,TRBV11-2,TRBD1,TRBJ2-3,TGTGCCAGCAGCCGTGGACAGGGGAGATACACAGATACGCAGTATTTT,CASSRGQGRYTDTQYF
-,TRBV9,TRBD2,TRBJ2-5,TGTGCCAGCAGCGAGGGACTAGCGCAAGAGACCCAGTACTTC,CASSEGLAQETQYF
-,TRBV2,-,TRBJ2-1,TGTGCCAGCAGTACGGACTGGAACAATGAGCAGTTCTTC,CASSTDWNNEQFF
once,TRBV6-5,-,TRBJ1-2,TGTGCCAGCAGCCTAGGACTGCGATCTGGCTACACCTTC,CASSLGLRSGYTF
-,TRBV28,TRBD1,TRBJ1-5,TGTGCCAGCAGCCCGGGGACAGGAGATCAGCCCCAGCATTTT,CASSPGTGDQPQHF
-,TRBV7-3,-,TRBJ1-6,TGTGCCAGCAGCCCCAGACGGGGACTGAGAATTTCACCCCTCCACTTT,CASSPRRGLRISPLHF
-,TRBV4-1,-,TRBJ2-2,TGCGCCAGCAGCCTCGTGCCCCCGCCAGCGAACACCGGGGAGCTGTTTTTT,CASSLVPPPANTGELFF
-,TRBV5-1,TRBD2,TRBJ2-5,TGCGCCAGCAGCTTCGGGGGGACAGAGACCCAGTACTTC,CASSFGGTETQYF
-,TRBV29-1,TRBD2,TRBJ2-3,TGCAGCGTCCGGACTAGCGGGGGTACAGATACGCAGTATTTT,CSVRTSGGTDTQYF
-,TRBV5-1,TRBD1,TRBJ2-3,TGCGCCAGCAGCAAAGGACAGGGGCGAGATACGCAGTATTTT,CASSKGQGRDTQYF
-,TRBV7-3,-,TRBJ2-3,TGTGCCAGCAGCTTAAGGACCGCGGGACCTAGTACCGATACGCAGTATTTT,CASSLRTAGPSTDTQYF
-,TRBV28,TRBD1,TRBJ1-4,TGTGCCAGCAGCCCACAGGGGGCCGGTGAAAAACTGTTTTTT,CASSPQGAGEKLFF
-,TRBV2,-,TRBJ1-5,TGTGCCAGCTCGGGGGGCAATCAGCCCCAGCATTTT,CASSGGNQPQHF
-,TRBV5-6,-,TRBJ2-7,TGTGCCAGCAGCTTGGGCCTAGCTATTGCCCACGAGCAGTACTTC,CASSLGLAIAHEQYF
-,TRBV9,-,TRBJ1-3,TGTGCCAGCAGCGCGCGCGGGGTATATGCTGGAAACACCATATATTTT,CASSARGVYAGNTIYF
-,TRBV30,TRBD1,TRBJ1-1,TGTGCCTGGAGGGGGGGGGACAGGGGGATTGTGAACACTGAAGCTTTCTTT,CAWRGGDRGIVNTEAFF
few,TRBV10-3,-,TRBJ1-1,TGTGCCATCAGTGAGTCAAGGACAAGAATGAACACTGAAGCTTTCTTT,CAISESRTRMNTEAFF
-,TRBV4-2,TRBD1,TRBJ2-3,TGTGCCAGCAGCCAATTGGTTGGCAGGGGGAGCACAGATACGCAGTATTTT,CASSQLVGRGSTDTQYF
few,TRBV30,TRBD2,TRBJ2-1,TGTGCCTGGTCTGGACTAGGTTCCGCGTACAATGAGCAGTTCTTC,CAWSGLGSAYNEQFF
-,TRBV6-5,-,TRBJ1-2,TGTGCCAGCAGTATCTCGAGAGGTTATGGCTACCCCTTC,CASSISRGYGYPF
once,TRBV5-6,TRBD1,TRBJ1-2,TGTGCCAGCAGCTTGGTTGACAGGGACGGAGGCTACACCTTC,CASSLVDRDGGYTF
-,TRBV2,TRBD1,TRBJ2-5,TGTGCCAGCAGTGAACAGGGGGTGGTAGAGACCCAGTACTTC,CASSEQGVVETQYF
once,TRBV6-1,TRBD1,TRBJ1-5,TGTGCCAGCAGCCTACAGGGGACTCATCAGCCCCAGCATTTT,CASSLQGTHQPQHF
few,TRBV14,TRBD2,TRBJ2-5,TGTGCCAGTCAGGGACTACCTCAAGAGACCCAGTACTTC,CASQGLPQETQYF
few,TRBV5-5,TRBD1,TRBJ2-7,TGTGCCAGCAGCTTTGCTTTGGACAGGGTGTACGAGCAGTACTTC,CASSFALDRVYEQYF
-,TRBV27,-,TRBJ1-2,TGTGCCAGCAGTATCTTACAGGGTTGTGGCTACACCTTC,CASSILQGCGYTF
few,TRBV19,TRBD1,TRBJ1-2,TGTGCCAGTAGTATGGGGACAGGAGGATATGGCTACACCTTC,CASSMGTGGYGYTF
-,TRBV30,-,TRBJ1-1,TGTGCCTGCCGACTTTGGGAGACCGTGGTAGGGACTGAAGCTTTCTTT,CACRLWETVVGTEAFF
many,TRBV4-3,TRBD2,TRBJ2-5,TGCGCCAGCAGCCAAGAACGGGGGGGCCAAGAGACCCAGTACTTC,CASSQERGGQETQYF
-,TRBV19,-,TRBJ1-5,TGTGCCAGTAGTATCGCTGGACAGATCAATCAGCCCCAGCATTTT,CASSIAGQINQPQHF